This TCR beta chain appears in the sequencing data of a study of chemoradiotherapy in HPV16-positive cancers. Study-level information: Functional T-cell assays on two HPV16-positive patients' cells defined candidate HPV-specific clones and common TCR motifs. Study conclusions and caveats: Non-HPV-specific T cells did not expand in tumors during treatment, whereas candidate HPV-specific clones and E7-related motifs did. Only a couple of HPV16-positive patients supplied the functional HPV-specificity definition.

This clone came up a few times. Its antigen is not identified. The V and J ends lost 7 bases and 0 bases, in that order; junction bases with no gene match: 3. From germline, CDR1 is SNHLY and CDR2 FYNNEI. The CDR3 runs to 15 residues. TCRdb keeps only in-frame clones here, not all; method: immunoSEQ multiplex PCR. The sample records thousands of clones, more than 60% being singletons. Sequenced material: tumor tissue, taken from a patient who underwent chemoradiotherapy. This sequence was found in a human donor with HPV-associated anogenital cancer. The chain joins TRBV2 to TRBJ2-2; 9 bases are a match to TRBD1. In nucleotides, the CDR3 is TGTGCCAGCAACACAGGGGGCACGAACACCGGGGAGCTGTTTTTT. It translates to CASNTGGTNTGELFF.